This note documents a single TCR beta chain sequence. This clonotype was seen a few times. No cognate antigen has been identified for it. Qualities for individual bases were not recorded, and no much larger clone is one base off. Library generation was performed with PCR. TCRdb records Illumina HiSeq 4000 as the sequencer. Bulk TCR libraries were prepared as previously described, using TCR primers listed in Table S5. The Qiagen AllPrep DNA/RNA kit was used to purify total RNA. Reads from multiple sequencing runs of the same library were pooled before analysis. In the original analysis: Only reads with exact TCR constant sequence were kept, trimmed to 150 nt, and grouped by their 12-nt molecular barcodes. Reads in each barcode group were sub-clustered using a 15% Levenshtein threshold, and a quality-weighted consensus sequence was built for each RNA molecule. Non-functional sequences were discarded, and so were lower-count sequences lying one edit away from another sequence. On the basis of fitting two negative binomial distributions, barcode sub-clusters with fewer than 20% of the maximum read count were discarded. TCRdb cleaned the public reads at Q25 with fastp, built clones with MiXCR and kept in-frame beta chains. Rows matching on CDR3 protein sequence are summarized as one entry with the most common DNA and genes. The V and J calls come from TCRdb's annotation, not from the publication. This sample comprises over 600,000 distinct CDR3 sequences, 20% of them detected only once. 0.85% of the sample is held by the ten biggest clonotypes.

Libraries of naive CD8 T cells were generated from roughly 18,000 to 920,000 sorted cells, with 10%, 30% or 50% of the purified RNA used. Naive CD8 T cells, defined as CD8+CD4-CCR7+CD45RA+, were FACS-sorted into RLT Plus buffer on a BD FACSAria II. Roughly ten TCR copies' worth of Jurkat RNA were spiked into about 20,000-1,100,000 naive CD8 T cell samples to test detection sensitivity. Enrichment of CD8 T cells was done with RosetteSep CD8+ T Cell Enrichment Cocktail plus Ficoll-Paque, and ACK red cell lysis came afterward. V is shortened by 3 bases, J by 4 bases, and the region joining them spans 14 bases. From the cysteine through the phenylalanine, the CDR3 covers 15 amino acids. Only the CDR3 DNA stays, 45 bases, in frame from base 1. The germline V gene supplies CDR1 SGHRS and CDR2 YFSETQ. The data stem from a study of molecular identifiers for immune sequencing clone quantification (dated 2018 in TCRdb). Describing the broader study: For a replicate experiment, the RNA from either around 20,000 or 99,000 naive CD8 T cells was divided into five aliquots, and four of those aliquots went on to sequencing. CD8 T cells were used in a methods study to benchmark molecular-identifier clustering-based TCR repertoire sequencing (MIDCIRS) and TCR RNA copy counting.

Overall study outcomes, separate from this receptor: Clones above 20 RNA copies held over 99% of molecules in CMV-specific effector cells but under 1% in naive cells. When barcode sub-clustering was not used, chimeric consensus sequences inflated TCR diversity, with chimeras reaching as high as 47%. The sizes of highly expanded clones could end up underestimated when identical TCR molecules share a barcode. Spiked-in Jurkat TCR RNA (approximately 10 copies' worth), which is not part of the donor repertoire, was contained in the naive libraries. Modeling indicated 2.5 to 3 TCR RNA copies recovered per cell, compared with about 10 by digital PCR, which implies a capture efficiency of approximately 30%. A single cell's worth of spiked-in Jurkat TCR RNA was reported detectable even among one million naive CD8 T cells.

The sequenced sample consisted of naive CD8+ T cells from blood, with Jurkat cell RNA spiked in. The cell subset or site label corresponds to: FACS-sorted CD8+CD4-CCR7+CD45RA+ naive T cells. The TCR was taken from a human donor in good health. Some libraries in this study had Jurkat cell RNA spiked in. This chain is built from TRBV5-1 and TRBJ1-5, with no confident D gene call. The DNA sequence is TGCGCCAGCAGCTCTTTTTGGGTAGGGAATCAGCCCCAGCATTTT. Its protein product is CASSSFWVGNQPQHF.